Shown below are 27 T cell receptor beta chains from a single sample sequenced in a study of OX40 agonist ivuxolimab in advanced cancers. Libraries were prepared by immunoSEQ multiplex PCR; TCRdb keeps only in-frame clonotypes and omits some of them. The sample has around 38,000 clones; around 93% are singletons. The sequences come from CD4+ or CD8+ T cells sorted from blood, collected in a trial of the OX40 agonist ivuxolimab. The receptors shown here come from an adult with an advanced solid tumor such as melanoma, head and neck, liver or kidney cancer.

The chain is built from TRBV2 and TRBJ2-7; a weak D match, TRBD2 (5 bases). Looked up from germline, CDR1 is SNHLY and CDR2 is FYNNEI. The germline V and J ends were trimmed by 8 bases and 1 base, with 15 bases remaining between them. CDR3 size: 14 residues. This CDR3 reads CASSTRGQSYEQYV. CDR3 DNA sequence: TGTGCCAGCTCCACCCGAGGGCAGTCCTACGAGCAGTACGTC.

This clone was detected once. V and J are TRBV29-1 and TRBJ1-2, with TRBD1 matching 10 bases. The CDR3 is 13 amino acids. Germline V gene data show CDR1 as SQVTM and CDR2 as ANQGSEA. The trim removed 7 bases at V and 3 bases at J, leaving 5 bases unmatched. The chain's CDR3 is CSGRTGGDYGYTF. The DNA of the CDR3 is TGCAGCGGGAGGACAGGGGGGGACTATGGCTACACCTTC.

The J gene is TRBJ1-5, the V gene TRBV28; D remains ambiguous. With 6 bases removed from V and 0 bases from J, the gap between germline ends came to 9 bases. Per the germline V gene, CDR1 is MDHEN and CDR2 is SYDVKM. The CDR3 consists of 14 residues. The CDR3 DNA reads TGTGCCAGCAGCATAGAATATAGCAATCAGCCCCAGCATTTT. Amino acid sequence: CASSIEYSNQPQHF.

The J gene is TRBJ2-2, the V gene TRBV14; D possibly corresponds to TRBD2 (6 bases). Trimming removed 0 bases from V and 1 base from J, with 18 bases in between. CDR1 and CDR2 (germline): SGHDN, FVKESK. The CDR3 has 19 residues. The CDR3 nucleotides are TGTGCCAGCAGCCAAGAGGATTTCGGGGGTCCCTTGAACACCGGGGAGCTGTTTTTT. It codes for CASSQEDFGGPLNTGELFF.

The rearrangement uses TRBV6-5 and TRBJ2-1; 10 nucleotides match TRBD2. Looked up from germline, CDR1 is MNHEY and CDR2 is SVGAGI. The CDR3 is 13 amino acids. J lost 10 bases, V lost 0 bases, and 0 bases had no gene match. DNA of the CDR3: TGTGCCAGCAGTTACTCGGGACTAGCGGAGCAGTTCTTC. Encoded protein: CASSYSGLAEQFF.

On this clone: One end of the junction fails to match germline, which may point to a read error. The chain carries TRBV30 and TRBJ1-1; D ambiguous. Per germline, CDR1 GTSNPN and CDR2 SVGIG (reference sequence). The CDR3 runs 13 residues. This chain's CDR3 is CAWSVLTNAEAFF. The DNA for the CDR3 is TGTGCCTGGAGTGTACTCACGAACGCTGAAGCTTTCTTT.

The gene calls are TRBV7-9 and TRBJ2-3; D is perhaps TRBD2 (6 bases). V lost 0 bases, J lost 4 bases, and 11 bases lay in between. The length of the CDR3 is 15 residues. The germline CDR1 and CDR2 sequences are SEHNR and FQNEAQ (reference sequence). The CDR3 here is CASSLAGGRADTQYF. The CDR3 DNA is TGTGCCAGCAGCTTAGCGGGGGGACGGGCAGATACGCAGTATTTT.

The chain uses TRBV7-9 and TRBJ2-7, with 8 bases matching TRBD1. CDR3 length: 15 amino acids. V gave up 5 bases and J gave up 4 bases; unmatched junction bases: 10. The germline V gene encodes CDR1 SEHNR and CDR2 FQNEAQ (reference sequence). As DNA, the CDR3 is TGTGCCAGCAGCCGGGACTTCAGGGGGCCGTACGAGCAGTACGTC. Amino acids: CASSRDFRGPYEQYV.

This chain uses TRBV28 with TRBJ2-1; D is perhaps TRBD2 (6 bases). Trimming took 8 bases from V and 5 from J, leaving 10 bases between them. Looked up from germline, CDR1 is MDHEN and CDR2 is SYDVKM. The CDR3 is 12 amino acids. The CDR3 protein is CASSGLNNEQFF. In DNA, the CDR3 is TGTGCCAGCTCCGGACTAAACAATGAGCAGTTCTTC.

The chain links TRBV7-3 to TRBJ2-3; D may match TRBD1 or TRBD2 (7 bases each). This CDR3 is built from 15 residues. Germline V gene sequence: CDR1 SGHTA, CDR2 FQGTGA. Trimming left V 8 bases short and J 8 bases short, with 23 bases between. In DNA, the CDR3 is TGTGCCAGCGCTGCGGGGGACAGTAGATTTTCTACGCAGTATTTT. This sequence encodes CASAAGDSRFSTQYF.

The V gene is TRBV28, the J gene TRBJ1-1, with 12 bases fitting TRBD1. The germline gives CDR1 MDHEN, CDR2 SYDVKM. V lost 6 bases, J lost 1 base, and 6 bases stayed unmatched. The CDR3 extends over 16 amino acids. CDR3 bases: TGTGCCAGCAGAACCGGGACAGGGGGCCCGAACACTGAAGCTTTCTTT. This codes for CASRTGTGGPNTEAFF.

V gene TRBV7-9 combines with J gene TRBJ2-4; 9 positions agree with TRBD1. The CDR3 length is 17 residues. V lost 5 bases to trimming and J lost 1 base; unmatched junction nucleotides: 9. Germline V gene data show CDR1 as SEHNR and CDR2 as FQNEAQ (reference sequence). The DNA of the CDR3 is TGTGCCAGCAGCCCGAAACAGGGGGCGGAGGCCAAAAACATTCAGTACTTC. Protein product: CASSPKQGAEAKNIQYF.

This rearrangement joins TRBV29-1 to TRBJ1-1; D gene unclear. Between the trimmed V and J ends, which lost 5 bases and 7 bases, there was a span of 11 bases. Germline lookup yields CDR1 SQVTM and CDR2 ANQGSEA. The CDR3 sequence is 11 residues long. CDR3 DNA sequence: TGCAGCGTTCTAAATTTCGGTGAAGCTTTCTTT. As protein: CSVLNFGEAFF.

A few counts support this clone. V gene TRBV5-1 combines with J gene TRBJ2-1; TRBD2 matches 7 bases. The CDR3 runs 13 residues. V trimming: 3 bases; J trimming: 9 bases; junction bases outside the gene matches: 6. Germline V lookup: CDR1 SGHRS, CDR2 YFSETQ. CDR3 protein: CASSSGLIGEQFF. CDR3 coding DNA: TGCGCCAGCAGCTCGGGACTAATTGGTGAGCAGTTCTTC. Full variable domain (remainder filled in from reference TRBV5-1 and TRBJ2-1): KAGVTQTPRYLIKTRGQQVTLSCSPISGHRSVSWYQQTPGQGLQFLFEYFSETQRNKGNFPGRFSGRQFSNSRSEMNVSTLELGDSALYLCASSSGLIGEQFFGPGTRLTVL.

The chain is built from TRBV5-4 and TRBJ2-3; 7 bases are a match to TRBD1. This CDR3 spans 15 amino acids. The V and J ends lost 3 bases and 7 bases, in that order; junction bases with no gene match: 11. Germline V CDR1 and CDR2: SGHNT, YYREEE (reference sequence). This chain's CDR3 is CASSWGPTGLNTQYF. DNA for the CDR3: TGTGCCAGCAGCTGGGGCCCGACAGGGCTAAATACGCAGTATTTT. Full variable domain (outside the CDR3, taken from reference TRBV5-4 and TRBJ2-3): ETGVTQSPTHLIKTRGQQVTLRCSSQSGHNTVSWYQQALGQGPQFIFQYYREEENGRGNFPPRFSGLQFPNYSSELNVNALELDDSALYLCASSWGPTGLNTQYFGPGTRLTVL.

The DNA for the CDR3 is TGTGCCAGCAGCCCCTTCGCGGAACTTCGGGAGCAGTACTTC. This encodes CASSPFAELREQYF. The chain combines TRBV9 with TRBJ2-7; D remains ambiguous. This CDR3 region has 14 residues. Germline-derived CDR1 and CDR2 are SGDLS and YYNGEE. The V and J ends lost 4 bases and 7 bases respectively, with 18 bases between them.

As DNA, the CDR3 is TGTGCCAGCAGCCCGACAGGTAGTAGGACGGAGACCCAGTACTTC. This sequence encodes CASSPTGSRTETQYF. The rearrangement uses TRBV7-9 and TRBJ2-5; a weak D match, TRBD1 (6 bases). The germline CDR1 and CDR2 sequences are SEHNR and FQNEAQ (reference sequence). Trimming stripped 5 bases from V and 5 bases from J, with 18 bases between. This CDR3 is built from 15 residues.

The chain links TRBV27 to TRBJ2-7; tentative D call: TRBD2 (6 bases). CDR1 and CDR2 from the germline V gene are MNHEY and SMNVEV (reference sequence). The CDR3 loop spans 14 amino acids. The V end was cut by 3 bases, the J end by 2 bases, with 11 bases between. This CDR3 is CASSLSAGPYEQYF. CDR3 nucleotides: TGTGCCAGCAGTTTGTCCGCGGGACCCTACGAGCAGTACTTC.

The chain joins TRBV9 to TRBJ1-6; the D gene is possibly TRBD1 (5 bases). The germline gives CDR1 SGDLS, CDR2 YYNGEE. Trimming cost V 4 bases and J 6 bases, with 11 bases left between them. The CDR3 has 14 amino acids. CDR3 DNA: TGTGCCAGCAGCCCCGGGACGGTTAATTCACCCCTCCACTTT. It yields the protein CASSPGTVNSPLHF. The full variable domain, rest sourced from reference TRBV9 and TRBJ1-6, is DSGVTQTPKHLITATGQRVTLRCSPRSGDLSVYWYQQSLDQGLQFLIQYYNGEERAKGNILERFSAQQFPDLHSELNLSSLELGDSALYFCASSPGTVNSPLHFGNGTRLTVT.

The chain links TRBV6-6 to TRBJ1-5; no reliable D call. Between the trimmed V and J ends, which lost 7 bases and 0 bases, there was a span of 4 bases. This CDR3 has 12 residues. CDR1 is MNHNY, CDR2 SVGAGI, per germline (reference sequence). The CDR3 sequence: CASNPSNQPQHF. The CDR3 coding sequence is TGTGCCAGCAACCCTAGCAATCAGCCCCAGCATTTT.

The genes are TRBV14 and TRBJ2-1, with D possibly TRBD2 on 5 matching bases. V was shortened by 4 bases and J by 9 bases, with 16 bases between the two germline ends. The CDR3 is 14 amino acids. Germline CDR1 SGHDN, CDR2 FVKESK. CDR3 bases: TGTGCCAGCAGCCTGTCTTTAGGAGGCGGTGAGCAGTTCTTC. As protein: CASSLSLGGGEQFF.

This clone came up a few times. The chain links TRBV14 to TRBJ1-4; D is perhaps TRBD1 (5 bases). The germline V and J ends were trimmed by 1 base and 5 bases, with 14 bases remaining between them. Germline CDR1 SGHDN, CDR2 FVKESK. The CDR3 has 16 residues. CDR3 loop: CASSQARGVLNEKLFF. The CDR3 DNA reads TGTGCCAGCAGCCAAGCGCGAGGGGTGCTGAATGAAAAACTGTTTTTT.

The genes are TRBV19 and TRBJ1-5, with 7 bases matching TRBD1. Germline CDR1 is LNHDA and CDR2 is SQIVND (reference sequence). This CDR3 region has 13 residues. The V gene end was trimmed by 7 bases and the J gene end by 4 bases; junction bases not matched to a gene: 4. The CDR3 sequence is CASKGAGNQPQHF. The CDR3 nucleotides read TGTGCCAGTAAGGGGGCCGGGAATCAGCCCCAGCATTTT. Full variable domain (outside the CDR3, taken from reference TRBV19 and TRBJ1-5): DGGITQSPKYLFRKEGQNVTLSCEQNLNHDAMYWYRQDPGQGLRLIYYSQIVNDFQKGDIAEGYSVSREKKESFPLTVTSAQKNPTAFYLCASKGAGNQPQHFGDGTRLSIL.

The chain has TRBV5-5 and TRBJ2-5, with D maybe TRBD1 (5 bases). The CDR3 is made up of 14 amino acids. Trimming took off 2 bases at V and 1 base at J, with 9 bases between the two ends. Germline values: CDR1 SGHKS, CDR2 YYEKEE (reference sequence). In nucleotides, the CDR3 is TGTGCCAGCAGCTTCCTCAGGGTCCAAGAGACCCAGTACTTC. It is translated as CASSFLRVQETQYF.

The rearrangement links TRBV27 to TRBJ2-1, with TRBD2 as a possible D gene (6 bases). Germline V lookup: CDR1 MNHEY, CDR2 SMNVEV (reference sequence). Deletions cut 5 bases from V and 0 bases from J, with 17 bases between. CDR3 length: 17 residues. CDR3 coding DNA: TGTGCCAGCAGTCCCCGAGGGGCGGGAACCTCCTACAATGAGCAGTTCTTC. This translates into CASSPRGAGTSYNEQFF.

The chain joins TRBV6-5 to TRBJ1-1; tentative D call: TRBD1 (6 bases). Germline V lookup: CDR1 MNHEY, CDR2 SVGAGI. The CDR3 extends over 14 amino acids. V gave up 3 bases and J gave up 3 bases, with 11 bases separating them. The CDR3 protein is CASSYQGLDTEAFF. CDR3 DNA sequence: TGTGCCAGCAGTTATCAGGGGTTGGACACTGAAGCTTTCTTT.

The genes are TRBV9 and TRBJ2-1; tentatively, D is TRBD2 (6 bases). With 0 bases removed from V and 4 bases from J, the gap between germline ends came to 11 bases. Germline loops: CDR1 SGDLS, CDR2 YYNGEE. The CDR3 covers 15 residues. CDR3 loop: CASSVGLAAYNEQFF. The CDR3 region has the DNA TGTGCCAGCAGCGTAGGGTTAGCGGCTTACAATGAGCAGTTCTTC. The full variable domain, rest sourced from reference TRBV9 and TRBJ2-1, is DSGVTQTPKHLITATGQRVTLRCSPRSGDLSVYWYQQSLDQGLQFLIQYYNGEERAKGNILERFSAQQFPDLHSELNLSSLELGDSALYFCASSVGLAAYNEQFFGPGTRLTVL.